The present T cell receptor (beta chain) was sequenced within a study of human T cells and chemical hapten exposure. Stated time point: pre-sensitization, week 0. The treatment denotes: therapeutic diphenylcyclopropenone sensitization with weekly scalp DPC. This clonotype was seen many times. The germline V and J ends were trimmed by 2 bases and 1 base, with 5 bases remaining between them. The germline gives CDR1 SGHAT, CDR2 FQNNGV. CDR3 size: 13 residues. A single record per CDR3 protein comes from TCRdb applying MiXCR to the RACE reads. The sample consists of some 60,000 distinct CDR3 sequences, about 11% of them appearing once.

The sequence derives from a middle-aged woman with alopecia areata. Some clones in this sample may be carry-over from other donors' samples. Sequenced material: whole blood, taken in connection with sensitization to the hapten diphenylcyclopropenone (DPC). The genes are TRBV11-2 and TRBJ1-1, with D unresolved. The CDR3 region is CASSLSPNTEAFF. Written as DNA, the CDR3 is TGTGCCAGCAGCTTATCCCCGAACACTGAAGCTTTCTTT. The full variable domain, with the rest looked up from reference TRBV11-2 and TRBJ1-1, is EAGVAQSPRYKIIEKRQSVAFWCNPISGHATLYWYQQILGQGPKLLIQFQNNGVVDDSQLPKDRFSAERLKGVDSTLKIQPAKLEDSAVYLCASSLSPNTEAFFGQGTRLTVV.